This passage covers 25 T cell receptor beta chains from one sample sequenced in a study of low-dose radiotherapy and immunotherapy resistance in tumors. TRAV- and TRBV-specific primers primed first-strand cDNA, covering alpha and beta chains. It was with a constant-region primer and a V-primer adapter that TCRs were amplified over 20 PCR cycles. TCRdb reprocessed the reads with MiXCR, giving one entry per CDR3 protein. Among 45,000 to 75,000 distinct CDR3 sequences listed, 20% to 25% were seen once. Sample time point: before trial treatment. Sequencing was performed on PBMCs, taken before treatment. Source of these receptors: a male donor with prostate cancer.

In its sample, this clonotype was seen many times. The chain employs TRBV12-5 and TRBJ2-1; 11 bases agree with TRBD2. From germline, CDR1 is LGHNT and CDR2 FRNRAP. The junction had 6 bases not matched to a gene; V was cut back by 5 bases and J by 6 bases. The CDR3 spans 15 residues. The CDR3 region has the DNA TGTGCTAGTGGTAATAGCGGGGGGGCCCTCAATGAGCAGTTCTTC. Translation gives CASGNSGGALNEQFF.

In its sample, this clonotype was seen many times. This chain connects TRBV20-1 to TRBJ2-1, with D perhaps TRBD2 (5 bases). Looked up from germline, CDR1 is DFQATT and CDR2 is SNEGSKA (reference sequence). Trimming took off 1 base at V and 0 bases at J, with 10 bases between the two ends. There are 15 residues in the CDR3. As DNA, the CDR3 is TGCAGTGCTAGAGTCTCTCGGGGCTCCTACAATGAGCAGTTCTTC. This translates into CSARVSRGSYNEQFF.

This clonotype was seen many times. V usage is TRBV20-1 and J usage is TRBJ2-2, with 8 nucleotides matching TRBD2. Germline lookup yields CDR1 DFQATT and CDR2 SNEGSKA (reference sequence). After removal of 4 bases from V and 5 bases from J, the junction contained 9 bases not matched to a gene. The CDR3 is made up of 15 amino acids. CDR3 sequence (DNA): TGCAGTGCTACCCCGACTAGCGTGGCGACCGGGGAGCTGTTTTTT. It encodes CSATPTSVATGELFF.

The V and J genes are TRBV28 and TRBJ2-7, with D possibly being TRBD2 (5 bases). The V gene lost 7 bases and the J gene lost 1 base, with 14 bases spanning the gap. Germline CDR1 is MDHEN and CDR2 is SYDVKM. CDR3 length: 14 residues. Here the CDR3 DNA reads TGTGCCAGCACCCTTTCGGGGTTTTCCTACGAGCAGTACTTC. This encodes CASTLSGFSYEQYF.

Concerning this clonotype: This likely traces to a read error, being one base from a far larger clone. The V gene is TRBV11-1, the J gene TRBJ2-1; TRBD1 matches at 9 bases. Germline assignment: CDR1 SGHAT and CDR2 FQDESV (reference sequence). J was trimmed by 10 bases and V by 0 bases; bases with no gene match: 13. The CDR3 contains 17 residues. CDR3 loop: CASSLAWGQGAAYEQFF. DNA of the CDR3: TGTGCCAGCAGCTTAGCGTGGGGACAGGGAGCCGCCTACGAGCAGTTCTTC. The variable domain in full, completed from reference TRBV11-1 and TRBJ2-1, reads EAEVAQSPRYKITEKSQAVAFWCDPISGHATLYWYRQILGQGPELLVQFQDESVVDDSQLPKDRFSAERLKGVDSTLKIQPAELGDSAMYLCASSLAWGQGAAYEQFFGPGTRLTVL.

This chain connects TRBV6-5 to TRBJ2-7, with 11 nucleotides matching TRBD1. The trim removed 5 bases at V and 4 bases at J, leaving 7 bases unmatched. This CDR3 region has 15 residues. Germline assignment: CDR1 MNHEY and CDR2 SVGAGI. The CDR3 protein is CASSERTGGIYEQYF. DNA for the CDR3: TGTGCCAGCAGTGAGCGGACAGGGGGCATTTACGAGCAGTACTTC.

This chain connects TRBV6-2 or TRBV6-3 to TRBJ1-1; maybe TRBD1 (5 bases). Trimming took off 0 bases at V and 5 bases at J, with 13 bases between the two ends. Germline V gene data show CDR1 as MNHEY and CDR2 as SVGEGT. The CDR3 runs to 15 residues. CDR3 region: CASSYSEAEGTEAFF. The CDR3 DNA reads as TGTGCCAGCAGTTACTCAGAGGCTGAGGGGACTGAAGCTTTCTTT.

At least ten counts were recorded for this clonotype. The chain combines TRBV12-3 or TRBV12-4 with TRBJ2-1; 7 positions match TRBD1. This CDR3 is 14 amino acids long. Germline trimming cut 6 bases from V and 7 bases from J; bases unmatched to any gene: 9. The CDR3 sequence: CASRDRDWRNEQFF. The CDR3 DNA sequence: TGTGCCAGCAGAGACAGGGATTGGAGAAATGAGCAGTTCTTC.

This chain connects TRBV11-2 to TRBJ2-3; D is perhaps TRBD2 (7 bases). The length of the CDR3 is 16 residues. Trimming took 5 bases from V and 7 from J, leaving 22 bases between them. Germline CDR1 is SGHAT and CDR2 is FQNNGV. CDR3: CASSPPGGLSGNTQYF. CDR3 in DNA: TGTGCCAGCAGCCCCCCGGGGGGCCTCAGCGGGAATACGCAGTATTTT.

This clonotype was seen at least ten times. The chain recombines TRBV14 with TRBJ1-5, with D unclear. The CDR3 consists of 13 residues. The V gene's germline CDR1 is SGHDN and CDR2 FVKESK. V was shortened by 4 bases and J by 4 bases, with 8 bases between the two germline ends. CDR3: CASSLSGNQPQHF. In DNA form, the CDR3 reads TGTGCCAGCAGCCTCTCGGGAAATCAGCCCCAGCATTTT.

This CDR3 is CASSQVGLAGYNEQFF. CDR3 bases: TGCGCCAGCAGCCAAGTAGGGCTAGCGGGATACAATGAGCAGTTCTTC. The chain uses TRBV4-1 and TRBJ2-1; TRBD2 matches at 9 bases. CDR1 MGHRA and CDR2 YSYEKL come from the germline V gene. The CDR3 consists of 16 residues. The trim removed 1 base at V and 4 bases at J, leaving 5 bases unmatched.

This clonotype was detected a few times. The chain combines TRBV20-1 with TRBJ2-5; D unclear. The germline V gene has CDR1 DFQATT and CDR2 SNEGSKA (reference sequence). The CDR3 runs 11 residues. In DNA, the CDR3 is TGCAGCCACCAATACGGAGAGACCCAGTACTTC. It encodes CSHQYGETQYF.

This clonotype was counted ten times or more. The chain recombines TRBV30 with TRBJ2-7; 8 bases fit TRBD1. The CDR3 is 15 residues long. Germline values: CDR1 GTSNPN, CDR2 SVGIG (reference sequence). V lost 7 bases, J lost 5 bases, and 16 bases stayed unmatched. The CDR3 protein is CASGQGIPGRDEQYF. Here the CDR3 DNA reads TGTGCCTCCGGACAGGGTATTCCGGGGCGGGACGAGCAGTACTTC.

This clonotype was detected many times. The chain's CDR3 is CASSVPGGELFF. The CDR3 DNA follows: TGTGCCAGCAGCGTACCCGGCGGGGAGCTGTTTTTT. V gene TRBV25-1 combines with J gene TRBJ2-2, with no clear D. The CDR3 consists of 12 residues. Germline-derived CDR1 and CDR2 are MGHDK and SYGVNS. V was shortened by 6 bases and J by 7 bases, with 9 bases between the two germline ends.

This clonotype was seen at least ten times. This chain connects TRBV29-1 to TRBJ2-7; TRBD2 might be the D (6 bases). The CDR3 has 16 residues. Trimming shortened V by 1 base and J by 3 bases, and 19 bases separated the two germline ends. The germline V gene has CDR1 SQVTM and CDR2 ANQGSEA. CDR3 sequence reads: CSVEVTGLSTYYEQYF. The DNA for the CDR3 is TGCAGCGTTGAAGTGACGGGACTTTCTACTTACTACGAGCAGTACTTC.

In its sample, this clonotype was seen many times. The chain uses TRBV19 and TRBJ2-7; maybe TRBD2 (5 bases). Germline V gene sequence: CDR1 LNHDA, CDR2 SQIVND (reference sequence). CDR3 length: 14 residues. Trimming took 3 bases from V and 2 from J, leaving 11 bases between them. The CDR3 region is CASSMNGDAYEQYF. DNA of the CDR3: TGTGCCAGTAGTATGAACGGGGATGCCTACGAGCAGTACTTC.

The V call is TRBV28, the J call TRBJ2-1, with a tentative D call TRBD2 (5 bases). Germline V gives CDR1 MDHEN, CDR2 SYDVKM. The CDR3 spans 13 residues. Trimming pared 3 bases from V and 4 bases from J, leaving 7 bases between. CDR3 in amino acids: CASSFGVYNEQFF. CDR3 nucleotide sequence: TGTGCCAGCAGTTTCGGGGTGTACAATGAGCAGTTCTTC.

This clonotype was counted a few times. The chain employs TRBV7-9 and TRBJ1-1; no reliable D call. Trimming cost V 5 bases and J 5 bases, with 12 bases left between them. CDR1 and CDR2 from the germline V gene are SEHNR and FQNEAQ (reference sequence). This CDR3 has 13 residues. The DNA for the CDR3 is TGTGCCAGCAGCGCTGATTCGAGGACTGAAGCTTTCTTT. Translated, it gives CASSADSRTEAFF.

This clonotype has at least ten counts. A junction end diverges from the germline sequence, so it may reflect a read error. This chain joins TRBV5-1 and TRBJ2-2; D call uncertain. The germline V gene has CDR1 SGHRS and CDR2 YFSETQ. This CDR3 spans 15 amino acids. CDR3 residues: CAISLGRPNTGELFF. CDR3 coding DNA: TGCGCCATCAGCTTAGGGCGACCTAACACCGGGGAGCTGTTTTTT.

This clonotype was counted many times. This sequence joins TRBV7-9 and TRBJ2-3, with a weak D call TRBD2 (5 bases). Trimming pared 0 bases from V and 2 bases from J, leaving 6 bases between. Per the germline V gene, CDR1 is SEHNR and CDR2 is FQNEAQ (reference sequence). CDR3 length: 14 residues. The CDR3 is CASSLAEDTDTQYF. The DNA of the CDR3 is TGTGCCAGCAGCTTAGCGGAGGACACAGATACGCAGTATTTT.

The sample holds many counts of this clonotype. The CDR3 coding sequence is TGTGCCAGCAGCACTCCGGGACAGGGAATCCCCCTCCACTTT. This sequence encodes CASSTPGQGIPLHF. This chain links TRBV4-2 with TRBJ1-6; 9 positions match TRBD1. J gave up 13 bases and V 5 bases, and 9 bases lay outside the gene matches. Germline assignment: CDR1 LGHNA and CDR2 YNFKEQ. There are 14 residues in the CDR3.

The rearrangement uses TRBV19 and TRBJ2-1; TRBD1 aligns across 9 bases. From germline, CDR1 is LNHDA and CDR2 SQIVND (reference sequence). Trimming at V came to 10 bases and at J to 3 bases, leaving 4 bases not matched to a gene. The CDR3 consists of 13 residues. DNA for the CDR3: TGTGCCACCCGGGACAGGGTCTACAATGAGCAGTTCTTC. Its translation is CATRDRVYNEQFF.

This clonotype was seen at least ten times. V gene TRBV18 combines with J gene TRBJ2-1; the D gene is possibly TRBD2 (5 bases). Deletions cut 6 bases from V and 0 bases from J, with 12 bases between. Looked up from germline, CDR1 is KGHSH and CDR2 is LQKENI. This CDR3 contains 15 residues. This CDR3 is CASSFLASSYNEQFF. The CDR3 nucleotides are TGTGCCAGCTCGTTCCTAGCCAGCTCCTACAATGAGCAGTTCTTC. The full variable domain, with the rest looked up from reference TRBV18 and TRBJ2-1, is NAGVMQNPRHLVRRRGQEARLRCSPMKGHSHVYWYRQLPEEGLKFMVYLQKENIIDESGMPKERFSAEFPKEGPSILRIQQVVRGDSAAYFCASSFLASSYNEQFFGPGTRLTVL.

This clonotype was seen ten or more times. The chain couples TRBV20-1 to TRBJ2-7; tentative D call: TRBD1 (6 bases). Trimming removed 3 bases at V and 4 bases at J, with 22 bases between. The CDR3 length is 16 residues. The germline CDR1 and CDR2 sequences are DFQATT and SNEGSKA (reference sequence). The CDR3 DNA follows: TGCAGTGCTAGCACAGGACACTCCCTAGGGGGTTACGAGCAGTACTTC. It encodes CSASTGHSLGGYEQYF.

This clonotype was seen many times. The chain recombines TRBV19 with TRBJ1-1; TRBD1 is a possible D gene (5 bases). V lost 5 bases and J lost 5, with 12 bases in between. This CDR3 is 13 amino acids long. Germline V gene data show CDR1 as LNHDA and CDR2 as SQIVND (reference sequence). DNA for the CDR3: TGTGCCAGTAGTCCAGGGATGAGGACTGAAGCTTTCTTT. Translating it yields CASSPGMRTEAFF.